Included here is one T cell receptor beta chain sequence, with context. Clones were sequenced by immunoSEQ multiplex PCR, and TCRdb holds only the in-frame ones, with some missing. The sample holds 360,000 or so clones, around nine tenths seen once. Participants were aged about 18 to 95 years, lived in around 22 US areas, and enrolled virtually. This sample stems from a study of blood T cell repertoires in COVID-19. Study-wide background: Acute-phase and convalescent COVID-19 samples originated in the United States, Italy and Spain.

The CDR3 has 15 amino acids. J gave up 2 bases and V 4 bases, and 6 bases lay outside the gene matches. The germline V gene has CDR1 WNHNN and CDR2 SYGVQD (reference sequence). The chain uses TRBV10-1 and TRBJ2-3; 7 positions match TRBD2. The sequenced material came from PBMCs or T cells enriched from blood (not recorded which). The clonotype originates from a woman aged 25 to 39 who had been exposed to COVID-19. This CDR3 reads CASSGGSEDTDTQYF. CDR3 in DNA: TGCGCCAGCAGTGGCGGGAGTGAGGACACAGATACGCAGTATTTT.